This TCR beta chain comes out of a study of T cell clonality in common variable immunodeficiency. Generated by immunoSEQ multiplex PCR, the TCRdb table keeps only in-frame clones and is missing some. In total the sample includes about 52,000 clones, none of them seen once. Germline V gene sequence: CDR1 KGHSH, CDR2 LQKENI. V was clipped by 1 base and J by 4 bases, with 13 bases between them. The CDR3 has 15 residues. Broader study findings: Reportedly, TCR beta sequences from common variable immunodeficiency showed fewer deletions and N-nucleotide insertions. Compared with healthy controls, CVID subjects showed increased TCRbeta clonality, mostly in about a third.

This clone has only a few counts. Its antigen is not identified. The read gets to within 3 residues of the CDR3 end, and the germline J gene fills in the rest. This TCR derives from a person between 18 and 75 years old in good health. The chain combines TRBV18 with TRBJ1-2, with a weak D call TRBD1 (5 bases). Sequencing was carried out using peripheral blood mononuclear cells. The CDR3 is CASSPREGVGYGYTF. The covered CDR3 bases are TGTGCCAGCTCACCACGGGAAGGGGTAGGCTATGGC.